This TCR beta chain was identified in a study of cytomegalovirus exposure and HLA in healthy donors. Findings and limits, study-wide: A few chains tied to CMV proved CMV antigen-specific in vitro. In an earlier analysis, about 87% or about 30%: the productive usage of most TCR beta V segments.

V trimming: 7 bases; J trimming: 5 bases; junction bases outside the gene matches: 19. The CDR3 is made up of 17 amino acids. The germline V gene encodes CDR1 SQVTM and CDR2 ANQGSEA. Comments on this clone: Its cognate antigen is unknown.

PCR was performed using 60 Vbeta and 13 Jbeta primers. Authors' data handling: Approximately 11 million shared chains were among some 80 million unique TCR beta chains counted in a later analysis. Assay used: immunoSEQ multiplex PCR; TCRdb lists only in-frame clones, some missing. The V and J calls and clone size were taken over from that table, and D and trimming were inferred from the DNA. The table lists under 140,000 clones, about 80% of them singletons, with about an eighth in the top ten. This clonotype originated in a man aged 25 to 45 in good health and CMV-seropositive. The sequenced sample was PBMCs. This chain uses TRBV29-1 with TRBJ1-1, with TRBD1 matching 10 bases. DNA for the CDR3: TGCAGCGCTCCCGGGGGTGACAGGGGGCGCCCGGTGACTGAAGCTTTCTTT. Residues: CSAPGGDRGRPVTEAFF.